These 2 T cell receptor beta chains originate from one sample sequenced in a study of T cells and copy number aberrations in small-cell lung cancer. The protocol was immunoSEQ multiplex PCR, while the TCRdb copy is restricted to in-frame clones and leaves out a portion. The sample has 2,400 or so clones; 82% are singletons. The sequenced material came from normal tissue next to the tumor. The receptors come from a woman aged 50 to 60 with small cell lung cancer.

This clone was picked up one time. This chain connects TRBV11-2 to TRBJ1-1, with D unresolved. Germline lookup yields CDR1 SGHAT and CDR2 FQNNGV. This CDR3 contains 14 residues. V shed 0 bases and J shed 2 bases, with 7 bases lying between them. The CDR3, as DNA: TGTGCCAGCAGCTTAGATTTATTTAACACTGAAGCTTTCTTT. It is translated as CASSLDLFNTEAFF.

This clone came up once. The chain joins TRBV19 to TRBJ1-6; a weak D match, TRBD1 (5 bases). The length of the CDR3 is 14 residues. The germline V gene has CDR1 LNHDA and CDR2 SQIVND (reference sequence). V dropped 6 bases and J dropped 7 bases, with 13 bases sitting between them. CDR3 in amino acids: CASSGRVGNSPLHF. The CDR3 region has the DNA TGTGCCAGTAGCGGCAGGGTAGGAAATTCACCCCTCCACTTT.